The T cell receptor beta chain described here comes from a study of OX40 agonist ivuxolimab in advanced cancers. Overall study context: Intravenous ivuxolimab was administered to patients every 2 weeks at 0.01 to 10 mg/kg. Earlier treatment with anti-PD-1, anti-PD-L1 or anti-CTLA-4 was permitted, and under 50% had received some.

Only in-frame clones appear in the TCRdb table, and some are missing; sequencing was by immunoSEQ multiplex PCR. The data hold 40,000 to 45,000 clones, with about 90% observed a single time. V was clipped by 6 bases and J by 4 bases; unmatched bases: 11. Per germline, CDR1 SGHTA and CDR2 FQGTGA. The CDR3 extends over 15 amino acids. The origin of this receptor is an adult with an advanced solid tumor such as melanoma, head and neck, liver or kidney cancer. The chain carries TRBV7-3 and TRBJ2-5, with 7 bases fitting TRBD2. This specimen consisted of CD4+ or CD8+ T cells sorted from blood, obtained in a trial of the OX40 agonist ivuxolimab. Written as DNA, the CDR3 is TGTGCCAGCAGTCAAGGACTAGTGGGTGGAGAGACCCAGTACTTC. Protein product: CASSQGLVGGETQYF.